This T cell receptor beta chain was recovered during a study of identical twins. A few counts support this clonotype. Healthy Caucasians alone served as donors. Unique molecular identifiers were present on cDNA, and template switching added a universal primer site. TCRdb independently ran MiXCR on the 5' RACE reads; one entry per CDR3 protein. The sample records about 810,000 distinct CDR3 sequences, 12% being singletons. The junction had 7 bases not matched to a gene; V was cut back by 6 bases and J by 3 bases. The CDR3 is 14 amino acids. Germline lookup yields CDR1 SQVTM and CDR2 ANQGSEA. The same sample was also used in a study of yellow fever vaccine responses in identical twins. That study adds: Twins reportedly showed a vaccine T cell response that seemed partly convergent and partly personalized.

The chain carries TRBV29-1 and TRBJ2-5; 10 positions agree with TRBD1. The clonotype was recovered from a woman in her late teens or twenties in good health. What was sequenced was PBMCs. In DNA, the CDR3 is TGCAGCGTCACGGGACAGGGGAGTGAAGAGACCCAGTACTTC. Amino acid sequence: CSVTGQGSEETQYF. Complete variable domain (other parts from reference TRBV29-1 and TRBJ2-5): SAVISQKPSRDICQRGTSLTIQCQVDSQVTMMFWYRQQPGQSLTLIATANQGSEATYESGFVIDKFPISRPNLTFSTLTVSNMSPEDSSIYLCSVTGQGSEETQYFGPGTRLLVL.